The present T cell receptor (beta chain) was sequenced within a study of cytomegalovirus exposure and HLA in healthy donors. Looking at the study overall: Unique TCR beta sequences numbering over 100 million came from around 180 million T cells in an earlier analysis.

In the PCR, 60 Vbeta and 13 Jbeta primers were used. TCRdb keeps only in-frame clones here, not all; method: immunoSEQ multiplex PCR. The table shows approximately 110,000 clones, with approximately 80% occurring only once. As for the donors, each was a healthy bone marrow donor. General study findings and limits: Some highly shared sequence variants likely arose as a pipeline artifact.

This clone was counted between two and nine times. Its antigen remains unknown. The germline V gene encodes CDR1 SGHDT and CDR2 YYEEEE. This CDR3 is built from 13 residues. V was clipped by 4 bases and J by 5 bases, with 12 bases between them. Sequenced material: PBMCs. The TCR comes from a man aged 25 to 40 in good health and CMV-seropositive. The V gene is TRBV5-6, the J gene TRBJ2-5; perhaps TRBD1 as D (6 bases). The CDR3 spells CASSPDRSETQYF. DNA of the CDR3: TGTGCCAGCAGCCCAGACAGGTCGGAGACCCAGTACTTC.